Following are 13 T cell receptor beta chains from one sample sequenced in a study of T-cell memory formation after mild COVID-19. One entry per CDR3 protein, called by TCRdb with MiXCR from the 5' RACE reads. The profile covers 85,000 to 120,000 distinct CDR3 sequences, with about a sixth appearing a single time and roughly 31% taken by the ten largest. The sample taken for sequencing was PBMCs or a T cell subset sorted from them (not recorded which). The origin of the receptors is an adult woman who had mild COVID-19 (a few samples of this study predate the infection). Cell type and time point are not known.

This clonotype was counted between two and nine times. This chain connects TRBV3-1 to TRBJ2-7, with D hard to call. The V and J ends lost 3 bases and 2 bases respectively, with 8 bases between them. Germline-derived CDR1 and CDR2 are LGHDT and YNNKEL (reference sequence). The CDR3 is made up of 13 amino acids. CDR3 DNA sequence: TGTGCCAGCAGCCAGGGCAGTACCTACGAGCAGTACTTC. Encoded protein: CASSQGSTYEQYF.

This chain joins TRBV7-9 and TRBJ2-7; 7 bases agree with TRBD2. V lost 5 bases, J lost 0 bases, and 7 bases stayed unmatched. The CDR3 is 15 amino acids. CDR1 and CDR2 (germline): SEHNR, FQNEAQ (reference sequence). Here the CDR3 DNA reads TGTGCCAGCAGCCTGGGGGTAGCGGGCTCCTACGAGCAGTACTTC. Protein: CASSLGVAGSYEQYF.

This clonotype was seen at least ten times. This chain connects TRBV6-5 to TRBJ2-5, with 11 bases lining up with TRBD1. CDR1 and CDR2 from the germline V gene are MNHEY and SVGAGI. The length of the CDR3 is 16 residues. With 2 bases clipped from V and 0 bases from J, the junction kept 2 bases outside the gene matches. This chain's CDR3 is CASSYRDRGYQETQYF. In DNA form, the CDR3 reads TGTGCCAGCAGTTACCGGGACAGGGGGTACCAAGAGACCCAGTACTTC.

The genes are TRBV4-3 and TRBJ1-1, with 7 bases fitting TRBD1. The CDR3 sequence is 14 residues long. The J segment lost 1 base and the V segment lost 5 bases, leaving 4 bases of the junction unmatched. Per the germline V gene, CDR1 is LGHNA and CDR2 is YSLEER. CDR3 residues: CASSLTGANTEAFF. CDR3 sequence (DNA): TGCGCCAGCAGCTTAACAGGGGCGAACACTGAAGCTTTCTTT.

This clonotype has only a few counts. V usage is TRBV5-6 and J usage is TRBJ1-4, with D maybe TRBD1 (5 bases). Trimming shortened V by 3 bases and J by 5 bases, and 23 bases separated the two germline ends. Germline V gene sequence: CDR1 SGHDT, CDR2 YYEEEE. The CDR3 runs 18 residues. The CDR3 protein is CASSSALSAGPLNEKLFF. Written as DNA, the CDR3 is TGTGCCAGCAGCTCGGCTTTAAGCGCGGGACCCCTCAATGAAAAACTGTTTTTT. Complete variable domain (other parts from reference TRBV5-6 and TRBJ1-4): DAGVTQSPTHLIKTRGQQVTLRCSPKSGHDTVSWYQQALGQGPQFIFQYYEEEERQRGNFPDRFSGHQFPNYSSELNVNALLLGDSALYLCASSSALSAGPLNEKLFFGSGTQLSVL.

This clonotype was counted between two and nine times. The V and J genes are TRBV15 and TRBJ1-5; D remains unclear. V lost 5 bases and J lost 3, with 14 bases in between. The CDR3 is made up of 15 amino acids. Germline assignment: CDR1 LNHNV and CDR2 YYDKDF (reference sequence). This CDR3 reads CATSLGSADNQPQHF. In DNA, the CDR3 is TGTGCCACCAGCCTCGGATCGGCGGACAATCAGCCCCAGCATTTT.

This clonotype was observed many times. The V call is TRBV6-5, the J call TRBJ1-1; D unresolved. Trimming shortened V by 7 bases and J by 11 bases, and 11 bases separated the two germline ends. Germline V gene sequence: CDR1 MNHEY, CDR2 SVGAGI. CDR3 length: 10 amino acids. The CDR3 coding sequence is TGTGCCAGCACCTTTCGCATGGCTTTCTTT. As protein: CASTFRMAFF.

This clonotype came up a few times. The chain is built from TRBV6-5 and TRBJ2-7, with D tentatively TRBD2 (6 bases). The length of the CDR3 is 14 residues. Germline V gene sequence: CDR1 MNHEY, CDR2 SVGAGI. Trimming removed 2 bases from V and 4 bases from J, with 12 bases in between. In DNA, the CDR3 is TGTGCCAGCAGTTACGGGACTCTGCAATACGAGCAGTACTTC. It codes for CASSYGTLQYEQYF.

The chain recombines TRBV7-9 with TRBJ1-1, with no clear D. In germline, CDR1 is SEHNR, CDR2 FQNEAQ (reference sequence). The CDR3 extends over 16 amino acids. V was trimmed by 0 bases and J by 7 bases, leaving 18 bases between them. The CDR3 here is CASSLAYGSSWGEAFF. The DNA for the CDR3 is TGTGCCAGCAGCTTAGCCTATGGGTCCTCCTGGGGTGAAGCTTTCTTT.

The table lists this clonotype with a few counts. The V call is TRBV6-4, the J call TRBJ2-1, with TRBD1 as a possible D gene (5 bases). V shed 8 bases and J shed 3 bases, with 20 bases lying between them. Germline V lookup: CDR1 MRHNA, CDR2 SNTAGT. This CDR3 region has 16 residues. The DNA for the CDR3 is TGTGCCAGCGAGAATTCTGGGGCCCCCTTCTACAATGAGCAGTTCTTC. It is translated as CASENSGAPFYNEQFF.

There are a few counts of this clonotype. V gene TRBV6-5 combines with J gene TRBJ1-6; tentative D call: TRBD1 (5 bases). CDR3 size: 14 residues. Trimming cost V 7 bases and J 9 bases, with 16 bases left between them. Per germline, CDR1 MNHEY and CDR2 SVGAGI. The CDR3 loop is CASIIDQRGSPLHF. The CDR3 bases are TGTGCCAGCATTATAGACCAGAGGGGTTCACCCCTCCACTTT.

At least ten counts were recorded for this clonotype. The DNA of the CDR3 is TGTGCCAGCAGTGAATCCGACAGTACCTACGAGCAGTACTTC. Translation: CASSESDSTYEQYF. This chain connects TRBV25-1 to TRBJ2-7; D may be TRBD1 (5 bases). Trimming took 1 base from V and 2 from J, leaving 9 bases between them. The CDR3 totals 14 residues. CDR1 is MGHDK and CDR2 is SYGVNS in the germline V gene.

This clonotype has just a few counts. The V gene is TRBV15, the J gene TRBJ2-7; a weak D match, TRBD2 (5 bases). The CDR3 spans 15 residues. Trimming stripped 0 bases from V and 3 bases from J, with 12 bases between. CDR1 is LNHNV and CDR2 is YYDKDF in the germline V gene (reference sequence). The CDR3 bases are TGTGCCACCAGCAGAGAGGAGTCGAGGGTCTACGAGCAGTACTTC. It specifies CATSREESRVYEQYF.